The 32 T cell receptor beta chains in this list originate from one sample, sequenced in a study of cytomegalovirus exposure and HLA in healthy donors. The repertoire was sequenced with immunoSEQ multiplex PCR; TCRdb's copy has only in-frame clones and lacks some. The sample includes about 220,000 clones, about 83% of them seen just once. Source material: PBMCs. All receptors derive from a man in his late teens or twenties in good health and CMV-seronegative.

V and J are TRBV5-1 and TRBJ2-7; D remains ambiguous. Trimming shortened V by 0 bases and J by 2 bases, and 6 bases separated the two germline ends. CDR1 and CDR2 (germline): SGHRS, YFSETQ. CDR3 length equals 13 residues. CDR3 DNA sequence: TGCGCCAGCAGCTTGGCGCAGACCTACGAGCAGTACTTC. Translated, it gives CASSLAQTYEQYF.

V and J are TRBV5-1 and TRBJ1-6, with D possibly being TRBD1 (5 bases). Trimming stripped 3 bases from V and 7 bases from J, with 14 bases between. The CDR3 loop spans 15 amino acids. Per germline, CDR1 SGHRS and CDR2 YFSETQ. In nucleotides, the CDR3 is TGCGCCAGCAGCTCGGGCGGGGCATCAAATTCACCCCTCCACTTT. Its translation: CASSSGGASNSPLHF.

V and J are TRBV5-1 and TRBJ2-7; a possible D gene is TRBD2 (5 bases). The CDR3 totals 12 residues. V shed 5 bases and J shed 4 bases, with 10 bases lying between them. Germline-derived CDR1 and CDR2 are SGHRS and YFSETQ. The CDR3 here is CASSDGVYEQYF. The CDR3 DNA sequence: TGCGCCAGCAGTGACGGGGTTTACGAGCAGTACTTC. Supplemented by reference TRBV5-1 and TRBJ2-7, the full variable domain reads KAGVTQTPRYLIKTRGQQVTLSCSPISGHRSVSWYQQTPGQGLQFLFEYFSETQRNKGNFPGRFSGRQFSNSRSEMNVSTLELGDSALYLCASSDGVYEQYFGPGTRLTVT.

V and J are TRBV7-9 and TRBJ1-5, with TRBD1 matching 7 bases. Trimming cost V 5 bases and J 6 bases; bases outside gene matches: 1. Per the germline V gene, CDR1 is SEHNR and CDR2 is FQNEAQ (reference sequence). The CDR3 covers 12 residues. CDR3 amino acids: CASSQGGQPQHF. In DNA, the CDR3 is TGTGCCAGCAGCCAGGGGGGTCAGCCCCAGCATTTT.

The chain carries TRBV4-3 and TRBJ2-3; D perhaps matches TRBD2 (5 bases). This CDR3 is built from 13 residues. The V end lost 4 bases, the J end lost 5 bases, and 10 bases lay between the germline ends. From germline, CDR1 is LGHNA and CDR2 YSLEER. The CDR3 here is CASSPGREDTQYF. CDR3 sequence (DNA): TGCGCCAGCAGCCCCGGACGGGAAGATACGCAGTATTTT.

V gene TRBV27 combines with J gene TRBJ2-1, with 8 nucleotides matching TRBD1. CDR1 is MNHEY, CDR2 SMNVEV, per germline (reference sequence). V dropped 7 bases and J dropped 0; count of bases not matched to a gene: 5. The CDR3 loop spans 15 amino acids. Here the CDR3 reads CASTTGTGSYNEQFF. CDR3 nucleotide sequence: TGTGCCAGCACAACCGGGACAGGCTCCTACAATGAGCAGTTCTTC.

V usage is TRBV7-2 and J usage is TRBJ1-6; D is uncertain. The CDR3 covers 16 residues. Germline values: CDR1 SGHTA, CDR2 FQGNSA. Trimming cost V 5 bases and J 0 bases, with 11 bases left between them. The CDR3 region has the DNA TGTGCCAGCAGCCTTATGTCGGTCTCCTATAATTCACCCCTCCACTTT. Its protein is CASSLMSVSYNSPLHF.

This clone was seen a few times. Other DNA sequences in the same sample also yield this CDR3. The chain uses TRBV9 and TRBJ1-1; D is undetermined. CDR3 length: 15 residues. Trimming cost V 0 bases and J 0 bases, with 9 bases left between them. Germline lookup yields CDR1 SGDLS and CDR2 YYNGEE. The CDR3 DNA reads TGTGCCAGCAGCGTAGTATCAGGTATGAACACTGAAGCTTTCTTT. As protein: CASSVVSGMNTEAFF.

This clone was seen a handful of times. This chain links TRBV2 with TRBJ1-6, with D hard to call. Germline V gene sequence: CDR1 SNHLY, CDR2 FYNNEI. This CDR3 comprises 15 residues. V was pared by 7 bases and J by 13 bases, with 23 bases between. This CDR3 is CASNIDRHAEPPLHF. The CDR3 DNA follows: TGTGCCAGCAACATCGACCGACACGCCGAGCCGCCCCTCCACTTT.

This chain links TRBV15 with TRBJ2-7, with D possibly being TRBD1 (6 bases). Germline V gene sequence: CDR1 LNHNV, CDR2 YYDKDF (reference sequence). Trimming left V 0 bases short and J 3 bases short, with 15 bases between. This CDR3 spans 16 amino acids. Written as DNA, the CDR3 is TGTGCCACCAGCAGAGATCTCCTAGGGGGAAACTACGAGCAGTACTTC. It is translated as CATSRDLLGGNYEQYF.

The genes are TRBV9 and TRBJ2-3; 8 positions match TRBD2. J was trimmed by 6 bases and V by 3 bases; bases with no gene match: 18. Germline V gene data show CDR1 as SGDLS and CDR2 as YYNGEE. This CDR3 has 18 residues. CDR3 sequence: CASSEALIAGPTADTQYF. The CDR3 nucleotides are TGTGCCAGCAGCGAGGCCCTAATAGCGGGACCAACTGCGGATACGCAGTATTTT.

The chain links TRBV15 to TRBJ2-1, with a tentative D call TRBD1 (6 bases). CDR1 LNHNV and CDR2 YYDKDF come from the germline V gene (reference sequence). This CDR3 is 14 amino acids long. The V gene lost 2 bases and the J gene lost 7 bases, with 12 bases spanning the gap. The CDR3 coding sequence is TGTGCCACCAGCAGACCCCTAGGGGGAAATGAGCAGTTCTTC. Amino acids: CATSRPLGGNEQFF. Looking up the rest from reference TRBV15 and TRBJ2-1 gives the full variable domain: DAMVIQNPRYQVTQFGKPVTLSCSQTLNHNVMYWYQQKSSQAPKLLFHYYDKDFNNEADTPDNFQSRRPNTSFCFLDIRSPGLGDTAMYLCATSRPLGGNEQFFGPGTRLTVL.

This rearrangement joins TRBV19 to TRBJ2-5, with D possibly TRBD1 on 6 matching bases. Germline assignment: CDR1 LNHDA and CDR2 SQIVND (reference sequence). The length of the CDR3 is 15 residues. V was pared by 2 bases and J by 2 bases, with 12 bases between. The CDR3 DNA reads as TGTGCCAGTAGTATAAGGGTGACAGGACAAGAGACCCAGTACTTC. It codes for CASSIRVTGQETQYF.

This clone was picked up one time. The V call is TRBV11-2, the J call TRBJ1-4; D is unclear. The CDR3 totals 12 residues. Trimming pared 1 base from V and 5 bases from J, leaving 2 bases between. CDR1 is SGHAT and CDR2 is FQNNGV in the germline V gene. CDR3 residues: CASSLVNEKLFF. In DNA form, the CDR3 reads TGTGCCAGCAGCTTAGTAAATGAAAAACTGTTTTTT.

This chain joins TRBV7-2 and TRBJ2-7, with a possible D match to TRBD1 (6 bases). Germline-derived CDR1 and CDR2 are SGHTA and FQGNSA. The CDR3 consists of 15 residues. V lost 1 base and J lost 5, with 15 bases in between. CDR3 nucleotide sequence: TGTGCCAGCAGCTTAGATCCAGGGGCGAGGGACGAGCAGTACTTC. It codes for CASSLDPGARDEQYF.

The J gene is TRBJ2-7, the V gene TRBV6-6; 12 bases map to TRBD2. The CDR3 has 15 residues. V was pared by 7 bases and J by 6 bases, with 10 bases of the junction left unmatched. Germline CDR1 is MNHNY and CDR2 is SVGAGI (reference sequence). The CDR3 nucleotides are TGTGCCAGCACTGTGACTAGCGGGAGTAAGGGCGAGCAGTACTTC. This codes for CASTVTSGSKGEQYF.

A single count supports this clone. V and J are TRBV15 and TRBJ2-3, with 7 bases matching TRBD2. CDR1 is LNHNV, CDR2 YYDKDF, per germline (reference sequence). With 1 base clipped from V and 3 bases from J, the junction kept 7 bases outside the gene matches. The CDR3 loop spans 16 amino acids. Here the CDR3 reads CATSRVAGEGTDTQYF. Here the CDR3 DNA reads TGTGCCACCAGCAGAGTGGCGGGGGAAGGAACAGATACGCAGTATTTT.

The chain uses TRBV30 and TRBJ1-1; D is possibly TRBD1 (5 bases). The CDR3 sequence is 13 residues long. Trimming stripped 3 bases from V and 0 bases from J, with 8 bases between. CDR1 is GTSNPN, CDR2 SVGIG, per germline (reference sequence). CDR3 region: CAWRRGVNTEAFF. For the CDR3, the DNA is TGTGCCTGGAGACGGGGGGTGAACACTGAAGCTTTCTTT.

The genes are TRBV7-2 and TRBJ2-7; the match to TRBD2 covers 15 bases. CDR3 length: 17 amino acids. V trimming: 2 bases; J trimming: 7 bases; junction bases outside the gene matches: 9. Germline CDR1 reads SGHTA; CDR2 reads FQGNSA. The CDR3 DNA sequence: TGTGCCAGCAGCTTAAGCGTTTGGACTAGCGGGAGGGCGGAGCAGTACTTC. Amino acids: CASSLSVWTSGRAEQYF. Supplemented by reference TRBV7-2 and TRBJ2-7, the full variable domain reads GAGVSQSPSNKVTEKGKDVELRCDPISGHTALYWYRQSLGQGLEFLIYFQGNSAPDKSGLPSDRFSAERTGGSVSTLTIQRTQQEDSAVYLCASSLSVWTSGRAEQYFGPGTRLTVT.

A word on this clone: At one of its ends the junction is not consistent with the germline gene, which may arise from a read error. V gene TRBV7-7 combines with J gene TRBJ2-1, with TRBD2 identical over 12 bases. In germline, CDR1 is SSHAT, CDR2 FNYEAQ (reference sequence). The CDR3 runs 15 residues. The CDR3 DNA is TGTGCTAGCAGCTTGCTAGCGGGGGGGCCCAATGAGCAGTTCTTC. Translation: CASSLLAGGPNEQFF.

This CDR3 is CASSFDGGQYF. The DNA of the CDR3 is TGCGCCAGCAGCTTTGACGGGGGTCAGTACTTC. The chain recombines TRBV5-1 with TRBJ2-7; TRBD2 might be the D (6 bases). V was clipped by 2 bases and J by 10 bases, with 10 bases between them. Per the germline V gene, CDR1 is SGHRS and CDR2 is YFSETQ. This CDR3 is 11 amino acids long.

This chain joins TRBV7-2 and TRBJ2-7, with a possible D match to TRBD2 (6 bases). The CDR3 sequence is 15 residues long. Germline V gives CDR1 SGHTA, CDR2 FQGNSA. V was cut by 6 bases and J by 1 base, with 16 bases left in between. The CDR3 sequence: CASREAGGRSYEQYF. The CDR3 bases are TGTGCCAGCAGGGAGGCCGGGGGAAGATCCTACGAGCAGTACTTC.

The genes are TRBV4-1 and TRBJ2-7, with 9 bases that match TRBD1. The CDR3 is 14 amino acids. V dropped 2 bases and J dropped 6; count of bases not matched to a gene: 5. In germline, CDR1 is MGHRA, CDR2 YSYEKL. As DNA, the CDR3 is TGCGCCAGCAGCCAACCGGGACAGGGAGGCGAGCAGTACTTC. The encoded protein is CASSQPGQGGEQYF.

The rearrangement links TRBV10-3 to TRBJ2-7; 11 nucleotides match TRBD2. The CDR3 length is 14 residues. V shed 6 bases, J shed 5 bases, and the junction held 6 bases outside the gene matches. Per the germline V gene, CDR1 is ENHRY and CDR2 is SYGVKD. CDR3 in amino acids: CAISATSGSDEQYF. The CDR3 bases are TGTGCCATCAGCGCCACTAGCGGGAGCGACGAGCAGTACTTC.

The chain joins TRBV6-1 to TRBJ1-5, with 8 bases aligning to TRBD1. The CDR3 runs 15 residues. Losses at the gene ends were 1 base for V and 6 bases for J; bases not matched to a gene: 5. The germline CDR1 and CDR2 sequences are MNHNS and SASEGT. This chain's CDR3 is CASSEGPGGFQPQHF. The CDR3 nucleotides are TGTGCCAGCAGTGAAGGGCCAGGGGGCTTTCAGCCCCAGCATTTT.

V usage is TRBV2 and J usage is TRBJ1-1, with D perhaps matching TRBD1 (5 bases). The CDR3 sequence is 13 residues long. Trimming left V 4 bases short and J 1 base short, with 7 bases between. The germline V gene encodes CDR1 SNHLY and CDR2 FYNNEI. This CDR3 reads CASSVQGNTEAFF. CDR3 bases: TGTGCCAGCAGTGTTCAGGGGAACACTGAAGCTTTCTTT.

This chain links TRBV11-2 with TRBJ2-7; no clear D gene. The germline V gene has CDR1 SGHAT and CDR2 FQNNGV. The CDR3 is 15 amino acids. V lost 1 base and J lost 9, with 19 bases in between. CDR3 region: CASSLGSLNGQVQYF. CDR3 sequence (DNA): TGTGCCAGCAGCTTAGGCTCCCTTAACGGCCAGGTGCAGTACTTC. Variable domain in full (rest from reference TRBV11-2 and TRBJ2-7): EAGVAQSPRYKIIEKRQSVAFWCNPISGHATLYWYQQILGQGPKLLIQFQNNGVVDDSQLPKDRFSAERLKGVDSTLKIQPAKLEDSAVYLCASSLGSLNGQVQYFGPGTRLTVT.

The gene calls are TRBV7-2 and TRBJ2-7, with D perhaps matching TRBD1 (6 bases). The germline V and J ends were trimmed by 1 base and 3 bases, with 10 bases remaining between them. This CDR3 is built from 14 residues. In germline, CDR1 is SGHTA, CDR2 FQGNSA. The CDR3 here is CASSLGSRGYEQYF. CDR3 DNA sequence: TGTGCCAGCAGCTTAGGAAGCAGGGGCTACGAGCAGTACTTC.

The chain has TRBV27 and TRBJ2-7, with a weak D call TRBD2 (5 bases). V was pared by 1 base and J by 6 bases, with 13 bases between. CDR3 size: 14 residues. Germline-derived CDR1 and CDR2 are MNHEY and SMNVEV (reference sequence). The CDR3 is CASSLFPGGLEQYF. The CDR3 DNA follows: TGTGCCAGCAGTTTATTCCCAGGCGGGCTCGAGCAGTACTTC.

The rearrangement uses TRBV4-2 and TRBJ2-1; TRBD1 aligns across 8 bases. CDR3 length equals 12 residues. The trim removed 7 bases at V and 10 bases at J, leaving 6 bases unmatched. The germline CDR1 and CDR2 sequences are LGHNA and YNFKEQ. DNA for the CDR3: TGTGCCAGCAACAGGGGGAGTGGGGAGCAGTTCTTC. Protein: CASNRGSGEQFF.

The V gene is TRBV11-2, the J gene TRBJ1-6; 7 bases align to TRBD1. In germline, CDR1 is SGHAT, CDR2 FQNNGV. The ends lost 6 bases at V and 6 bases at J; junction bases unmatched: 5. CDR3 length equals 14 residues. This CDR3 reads CASRLNRGNSPLHF. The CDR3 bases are TGTGCCAGCAGACTAAACAGGGGTAATTCACCCCTCCACTTT. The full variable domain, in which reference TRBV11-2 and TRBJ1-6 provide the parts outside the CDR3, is EAGVAQSPRYKIIEKRQSVAFWCNPISGHATLYWYQQILGQGPKLLIQFQNNGVVDDSQLPKDRFSAERLKGVDSTLKIQPAKLEDSAVYLCASRLNRGNSPLHFGNGTRLTVT.

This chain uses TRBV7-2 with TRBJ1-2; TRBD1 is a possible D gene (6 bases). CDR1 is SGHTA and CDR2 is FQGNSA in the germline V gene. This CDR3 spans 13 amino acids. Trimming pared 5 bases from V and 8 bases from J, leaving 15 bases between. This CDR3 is CASSPNWDMGYTF. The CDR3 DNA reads TGTGCCAGCAGCCCAAACTGGGACATGGGCTACACCTTC.